Listed below are T cell receptor beta chains from one sample, sequenced in a study of blood T cell repertoires in COVID-19. Clones were sequenced by immunoSEQ multiplex PCR, and TCRdb holds only the in-frame ones, with some missing. The repertoire includes some 100,000 clones, about 86% of them detected once, and under 5.5% sits in the top ten. The sample was peripheral blood. The receptors shown here come from a human donor in a cohort sampled during active COVID-19. Both conserved end residues are trimmed from each CDR3. Size is omitted from some rows. Given values are once, few, many or a class for expanded clones.

size,J,V,CDR3
-,TRBJ2-7,TRBV30,AWSVDPGASYEQY
-,TRBJ1-2,TRBV15,ATSIDRDRGPNYGYT
-,TRBJ1-2,TRBV7-9,ASSLETGTGYT
-,TRBJ1-3,TRBV19,ASSMYSGNSGNTIY
few,TRBJ1-6,TRBV5-1,ASSFEDRSSYNSPLH
-,TRBJ2-4,TRBV9,ASSPGLAGGIAKNIQY
-,TRBJ2-4,TRBV12-3/TRBV12-4,ATTGREKNIQY
-,TRBJ1-1,TRBV7-8,ASSFSGLNTEAF
few,TRBJ1-4,TRBV6-5,ASSYLILGGPEKLF
medium-sized,TRBJ2-7,TRBV19,ASSIWEEAGGEYEQY
-,TRBJ1-1,TRBV25-1,ASRDRGTEAF
-,TRBJ1-2,TRBV14,ASSQVSRGSRNYGYT
-,TRBJ2-5,TRBV5-1,ASSVTSGKQETQY
-,TRBJ2-3,TRBV20-1,SASSGDTQY
-,TRBJ2-2,TRBV3-1/TRBV3-2,ASSLSGRNGELF
-,TRBJ1-4,TRBV2,ASRGRGLDEKLF
-,TRBJ2-2,TRBV10-3,AIRGWSGRIDTGELF
-,TRBJ1-6,TRBV14,ASSFGQGVYNSPLH
-,TRBJ2-2,TRBV7-9,ASSFSVAAMNTGELF
-,TRBJ1-3,TRBV5-4,ASSRPWGESGNTIY
-,TRBJ1-1,TRBV7-2,ASSPKQGTEAF
-,TRBJ2-1,TRBV19,ASSLRSSGEQF
-,TRBJ1-2,TRBV7-6,ASSLEASGGSSGYT
-,TRBJ2-1,TRBV2,ASSGSQGSSYNEQF
-,TRBJ1-5,TRBV28,ASSTTGGDVQPQH
few,TRBJ1-2,TRBV5-1,ASSLGDRVIGYT
-,TRBJ2-3,TRBV18,ASSPLTGTSSTDTQY
-,TRBJ1-2,TRBV5-4,ASSSEIANYGYT
-,TRBJ2-1,TRBV19,ASTPSGITYNEQF
-,TRBJ2-6,TRBV6-5,ASSPRGIGANVLT
-,TRBJ1-2,TRBV19,ASTPDRVSYGYT
-,TRBJ2-7,TRBV7-2,ASSLGLGRSYEQY
few,TRBJ1-3,TRBV19,ASIEVVSGNTIY
-,TRBJ2-7,TRBV30,AWSPRLAGAREQY
-,TRBJ1-4,TRBV2,ASILDRDNEKLF
-,TRBJ2-3,TRBV19,ASSKIPGLADRTDTQY
-,TRBJ2-7,TRBV24-1,ATRLAEGYEQY
-,TRBJ1-5,TRBV18,ASSPAGGPQPQH
-,TRBJ2-1,TRBV7-9,ASSLLSGTGLF
-,TRBJ2-7,TRBV28,ASRYGDRGLAEQY
-,TRBJ1-2,TRBV7-2,ASSLEALGRGNLYGYT
-,TRBJ2-7,TRBV14,ASSQDLRAEQY
-,TRBJ2-1,TRBV6-5,ASSYGSGVTYNEQF
-,TRBJ2-3,TRBV28,ASSPGLAGLNTDTQY
once,TRBJ2-7,TRBV28,ASSQTGAGERNEQY
-,TRBJ2-7,TRBV5-1,ASSLGTSVYEQY
-,TRBJ1-1,TRBV5-4,ASSSAGQGFTEAF
-,TRBJ1-3,TRBV18,ASSPITPAQVGGDTIY
-,TRBJ1-1,TRBV14,ASSQKVGQSGAF
-,TRBJ1-2,TRBV27,ASSRHERDSNYGYT
-,TRBJ2-2,TRBV28,ASSTPGLAEINTGELF
-,TRBJ2-7,TRBV6-5,ASSYAPGGAYEQY
-,TRBJ1-1,TRBV2,ASSPTGSNTEAF